This T cell receptor beta chain is drawn from a study of regulatory T cells in long-lasting Graves disease. This clonotype was observed many times. Its antigen is still unknown. Indicated time point: persistent/refractory GD, antithyroid drugs over 5 years with positive TRAb. The TCR library was made from RNA that had been extracted from PBMCs in TRIzol. Findings and limits, study-wide: TRBV28, TRBJ1-2 and TRBJ2-5 emerged as the favored segments in persistent disease. Persistent patients had more shared public clonotypes (2,741) than new patients (just over 950).

CDR1 is SNHLY, CDR2 FYNNEI, per germline. This CDR3 has 12 amino acids. V gave up 2 bases and J gave up 1 base, with 2 bases separating them. Building of the TCR beta libraries involved iRepertoire HTBI primers and Arm-PCR of CDR3 regions. The authors' processing: Identification across samples found some 60 TRBV and approximately 15 TRBJ segments. TCRdb reprocessed the multiplex PCR reads via MiXCR and lists one record per CDR3 protein. TCRdb, not the authors, supplied the V and J calls. The repertoire includes a few hundred thousand distinct CDR3 sequences, about a quarter of them detected once, and about a quarter sits in the top ten.

This chain uses TRBV2 with TRBJ1-2; D is undetermined. This receptor was taken from a female donor with Graves disease. The specimen comprised peripheral blood mononuclear cells (PBMCs), sampled when the disease was refractory, from a patient treated with antithyroid drugs. CDR3 bases: TGTGCCAGCAGTGAAAATAACTATGGCTACACCTTC. Residues: CASSENNYGYTF. The variable domain in full, with the rest retrieved from reference TRBV2 and TRBJ1-2, is EPEVTQTPSHQVTQMGQEVILRCVPISNHLYFYWYRQILGQKVEFLVSFYNNEISEKSEIFDDQFSVERPDGSNFTLKIRSTKLEDSAMYFCASSENNYGYTFGSGTRLTVV.